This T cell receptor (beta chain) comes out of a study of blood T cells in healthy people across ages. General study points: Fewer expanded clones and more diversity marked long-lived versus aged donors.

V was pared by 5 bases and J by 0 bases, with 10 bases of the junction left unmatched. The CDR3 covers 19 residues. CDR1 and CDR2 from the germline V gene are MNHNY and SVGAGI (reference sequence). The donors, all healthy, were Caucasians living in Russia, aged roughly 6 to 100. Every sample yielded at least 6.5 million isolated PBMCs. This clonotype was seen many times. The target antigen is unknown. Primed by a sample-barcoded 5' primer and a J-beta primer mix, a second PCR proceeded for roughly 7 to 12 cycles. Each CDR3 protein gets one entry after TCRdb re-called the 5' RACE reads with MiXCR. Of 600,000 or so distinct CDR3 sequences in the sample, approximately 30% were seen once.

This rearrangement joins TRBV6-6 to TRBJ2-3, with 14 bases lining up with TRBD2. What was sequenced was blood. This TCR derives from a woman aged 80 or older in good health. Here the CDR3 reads CASSPLGTSGGPSTDTQYF. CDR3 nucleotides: TGTGCCAGCAGTCCTCTAGGGACTAGCGGGGGCCCAAGCACAGATACGCAGTATTTT.